This is a list of T cell receptor beta chains from one sample in a study of T cell responses to AZD1222 COVID-19 vaccine. Assay: immunoSEQ multiplex PCR; the TCRdb copy retains only in-frame clones and omits some. The sample records approximately 100,000 clones, 85% to 90% being singletons. The specimen comprised peripheral blood, sampled on day 0 of AZD1222 vaccination. The receptors were sampled from an adult in good health. The CDR3 runs from the conserved cysteine through the conserved F or W. The D gene is left open where the match is weak. Size is stated for part of the rows, as once, few or many counts, or as a class when the clone is expanded.

J gene	V gene	clone size	D gene	CDR3 DNA	CDR3 protein
TRBJ2-7	TRBV6-5	-	TRBD1	TGTGCCAGCAGGAGGGACAGCTACGAGCAGTACTTC	CASRRDSYEQYF
TRBJ1-5	TRBV18	-	TRBD1	TGTGCCAGCTCACCAGGGACAGGGGGCTATCAGCCCCAGCATTTT	CASSPGTGGYQPQHF
TRBJ1-2	TRBV27	-	-	TGTGCCAGCAGTTTTCAAGGTTACGGCTACACCTTC	CASSFQGYGYTF
TRBJ2-7	TRBV3-1/TRBV3-2	-	TRBD2	TGTGCCAGCAGCCAAGGGGTAGCGGGGGGTGAGCAGTACTTC	CASSQGVAGGEQYF
TRBJ1-2	TRBV7-9	-	-	TGTGCCAGCAGCTTATTTATAAGCGGCTACACCTTC	CASSLFISGYTF
TRBJ1-5	TRBV6-6	-	TRBD1	TGTGCCAGCAGTTACCTTGGGACAGGGAATCAGCCCCAGCATTTT	CASSYLGTGNQPQHF
TRBJ2-7	TRBV6-5	few	-	TGTGCCAGCAGTTACTCGGTCGACGACGAGCAGTACTTC	CASSYSVDDEQYF
TRBJ1-5	TRBV9	-	TRBD1	TGTGCCAGCAGCGTGGGGGGGACAGCCAATCAGCCCCAGCATTTT	CASSVGGTANQPQHF
TRBJ1-1	TRBV12-3/TRBV12-4	-	-	TGTGCCAGCAGCGACAGAGCTAACACTGAAGCTTTCTTT	CASSDRANTEAFF
TRBJ2-7	TRBV11-2	-	-	TGTGCCAGCAGCTCCGACTCCGTGGTGACCTACGAGCAGTACTTC	CASSSDSVVTYEQYF
TRBJ1-5	TRBV7-8	-	-	TGTGCCAGCAGCCCAGGGAGATTGAGCAATCAGCCCCAGCATTTT	CASSPGRLSNQPQHF
TRBJ2-7	TRBV2	-	-	TGTGCCAGCAGGTCGGGACACTTAGGTTACGAGCAGTACTTC	CASRSGHLGYEQYF
TRBJ1-1	TRBV18	-	TRBD1	TGTGCCAGCTCACCCACCGGACAGGGTGCCATGAACACTGAAGCTTTCTTT	CASSPTGQGAMNTEAFF
TRBJ1-2	TRBV4-2	-	-	TGTGCCAGCAGCCAAGAGGGTAGGGGGGGTGGCTACACCTTC	CASSQEGRGGGYTF
TRBJ2-5	TRBV7-2	-	-	TGTGCCAGCAGCTTAGTTGGGGGGCCCGGTGAGACCCAGTACTTC	CASSLVGGPGETQYF
TRBJ1-6	TRBV5-8	-	-	TGTGCCAGCAGCGAAAAATTCAGGGACCCCTATAATTCACCCCTCCACTTT	CASSEKFRDPYNSPLHF
TRBJ2-3	TRBV18	-	-	TGTGCCAGCTCACGACCGGGACTTAGCACAGATACGCAGTATTTT	CASSRPGLSTDTQYF
TRBJ1-5	TRBV19	-	TRBD1	TGTGCCAGTCGTTACAGGGGAACGGGCCAGCCCCAGCATTTT	CASRYRGTGQPQHF
TRBJ2-7	TRBV2	-	-	TGTGCCAGCAGTGATCCCGGGGCTTTCTACGAGCAGTACTTC	CASSDPGAFYEQYF
TRBJ2-2	TRBV25-1	-	-	TGTGCCAGCAGTGTACTGACAGGAGTCACCGGGGAGCTGTTTTTT	CASSVLTGVTGELFF
TRBJ1-5	TRBV19	-	TRBD1	TGTGCCAGTAGCACGACAGGGGGCGCAGGCAATCAGCCCCAGCATTTT	CASSTTGGAGNQPQHF